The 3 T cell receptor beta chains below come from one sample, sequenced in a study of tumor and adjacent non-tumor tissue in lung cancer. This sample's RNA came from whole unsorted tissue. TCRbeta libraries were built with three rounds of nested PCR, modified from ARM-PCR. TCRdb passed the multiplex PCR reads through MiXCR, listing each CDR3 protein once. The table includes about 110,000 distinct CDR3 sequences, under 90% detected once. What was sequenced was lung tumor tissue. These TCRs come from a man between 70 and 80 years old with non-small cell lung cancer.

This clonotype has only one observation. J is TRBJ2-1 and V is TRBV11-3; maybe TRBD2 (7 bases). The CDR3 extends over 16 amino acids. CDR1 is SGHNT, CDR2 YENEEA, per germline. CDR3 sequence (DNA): TGTAGCAGCAGCTTAGATCCCACGGGGGGCGGGGGTGAGCAGTTCTTC. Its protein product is CSSSLDPTGGGGEQFF. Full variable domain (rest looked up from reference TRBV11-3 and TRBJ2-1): EAGVVQSPRYKIIEKKQPVAFWCNPISGHNTLYWYLQNLGQGPELLIRYENEEAVDDSQLPKDRFSAERLKGVDSTLKIQPAELGDSAVYLCSSSLDPTGGGGEQFFGPGTRLTVL.

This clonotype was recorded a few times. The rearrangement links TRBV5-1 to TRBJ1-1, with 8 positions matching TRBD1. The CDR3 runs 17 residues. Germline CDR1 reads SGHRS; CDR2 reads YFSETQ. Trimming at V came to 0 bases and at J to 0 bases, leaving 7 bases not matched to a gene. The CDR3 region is CASSLDSGGWVNTEAFF. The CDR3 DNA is TGCGCCAGCAGCTTGGATTCAGGGGGCTGGGTGAACACTGAAGCTTTCTTT.

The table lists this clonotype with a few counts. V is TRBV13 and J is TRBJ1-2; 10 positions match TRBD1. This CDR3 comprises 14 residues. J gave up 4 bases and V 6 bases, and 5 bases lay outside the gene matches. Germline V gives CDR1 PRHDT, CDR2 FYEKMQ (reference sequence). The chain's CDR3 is CASREDRGVYGYTF. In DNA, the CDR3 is TGTGCCAGCAGGGAGGACAGGGGGGTCTATGGCTACACCTTC.